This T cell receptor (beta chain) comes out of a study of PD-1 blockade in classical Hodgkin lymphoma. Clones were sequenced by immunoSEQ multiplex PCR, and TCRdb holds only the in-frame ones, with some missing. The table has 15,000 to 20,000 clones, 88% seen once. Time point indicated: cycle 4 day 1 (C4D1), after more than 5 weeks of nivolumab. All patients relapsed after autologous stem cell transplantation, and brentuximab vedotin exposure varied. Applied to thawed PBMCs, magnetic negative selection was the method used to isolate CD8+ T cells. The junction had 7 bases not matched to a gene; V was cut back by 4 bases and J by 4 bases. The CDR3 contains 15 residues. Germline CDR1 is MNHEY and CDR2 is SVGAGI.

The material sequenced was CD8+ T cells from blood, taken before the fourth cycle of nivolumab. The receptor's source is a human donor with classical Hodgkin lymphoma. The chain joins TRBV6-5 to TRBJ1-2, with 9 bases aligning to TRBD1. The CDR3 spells CASSLTGTGTYGYTF. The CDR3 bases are TGTGCCAGCAGTTTAACCGGGACAGGGACCTATGGCTACACCTTC.